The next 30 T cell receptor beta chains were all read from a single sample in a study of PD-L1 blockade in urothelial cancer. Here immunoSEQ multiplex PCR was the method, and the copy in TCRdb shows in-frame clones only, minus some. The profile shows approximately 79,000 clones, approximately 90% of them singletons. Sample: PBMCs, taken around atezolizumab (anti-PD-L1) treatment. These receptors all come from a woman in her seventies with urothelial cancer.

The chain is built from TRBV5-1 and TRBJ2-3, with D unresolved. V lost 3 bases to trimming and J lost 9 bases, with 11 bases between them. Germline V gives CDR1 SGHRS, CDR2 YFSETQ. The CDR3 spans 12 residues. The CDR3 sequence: CASSSPSRTQYF. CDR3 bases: TGCGCCAGCAGCTCCCCCTCGCGGACGCAGTATTTT. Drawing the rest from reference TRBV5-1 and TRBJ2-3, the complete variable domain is KAGVTQTPRYLIKTRGQQVTLSCSPISGHRSVSWYQQTPGQGLQFLFEYFSETQRNKGNFPGRFSGRQFSNSRSEMNVSTLELGDSALYLCASSSPSRTQYFGPGTRLTVL.

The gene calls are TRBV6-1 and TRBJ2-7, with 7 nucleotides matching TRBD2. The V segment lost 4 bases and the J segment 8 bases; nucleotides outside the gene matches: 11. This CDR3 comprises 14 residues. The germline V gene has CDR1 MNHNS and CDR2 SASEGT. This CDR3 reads CASSAPAGRRKQYF. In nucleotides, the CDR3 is TGTGCCAGCAGTGCCCCAGCGGGGCGTAGAAAGCAGTACTTC.

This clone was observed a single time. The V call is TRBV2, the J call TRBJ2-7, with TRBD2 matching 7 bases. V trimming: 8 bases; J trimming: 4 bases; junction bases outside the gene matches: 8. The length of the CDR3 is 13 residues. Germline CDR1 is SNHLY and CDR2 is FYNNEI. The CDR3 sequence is CASGGGIGYEQYF. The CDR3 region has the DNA TGTGCCAGCGGGGGGGGAATCGGTTACGAGCAGTACTTC. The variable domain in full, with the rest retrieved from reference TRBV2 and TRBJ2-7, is EPEVTQTPSHQVTQMGQEVILRCVPISNHLYFYWYRQILGQKVEFLVSFYNNEISEKSEIFDDQFSVERPDGSNFTLKIRSTKLEDSAMYFCASGGGIGYEQYFGPGTRLTVT.

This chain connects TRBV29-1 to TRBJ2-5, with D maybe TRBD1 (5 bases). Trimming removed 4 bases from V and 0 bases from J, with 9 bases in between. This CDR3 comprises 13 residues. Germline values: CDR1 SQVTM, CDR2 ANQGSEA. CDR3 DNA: TGCAGCGTTGTACAGGCGTACCAAGAGACCCAGTACTTC. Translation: CSVVQAYQETQYF.

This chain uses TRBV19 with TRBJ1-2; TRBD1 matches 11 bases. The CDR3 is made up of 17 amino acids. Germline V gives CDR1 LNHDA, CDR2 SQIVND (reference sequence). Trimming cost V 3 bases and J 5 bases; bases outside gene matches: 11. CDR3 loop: CASSIQDRGPLVYGYTF. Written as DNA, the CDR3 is TGTGCCAGTAGTATCCAGGACAGGGGGCCCCTCGTTTATGGCTACACCTTC.

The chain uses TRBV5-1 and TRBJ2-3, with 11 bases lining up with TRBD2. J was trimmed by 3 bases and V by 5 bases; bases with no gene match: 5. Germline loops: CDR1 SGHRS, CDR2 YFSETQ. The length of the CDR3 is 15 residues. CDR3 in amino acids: CASRPGTSGTDTQYF. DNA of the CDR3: TGCGCCAGCAGGCCCGGGACTAGCGGTACAGATACGCAGTATTTT.

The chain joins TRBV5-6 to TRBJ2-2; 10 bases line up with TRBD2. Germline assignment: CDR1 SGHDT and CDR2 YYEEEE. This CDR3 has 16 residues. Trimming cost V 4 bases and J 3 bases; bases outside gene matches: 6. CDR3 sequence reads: CASSRGLAVDTGELFF. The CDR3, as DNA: TGTGCCAGCAGCCGCGGACTAGCGGTCGACACCGGGGAGCTGTTTTTT.

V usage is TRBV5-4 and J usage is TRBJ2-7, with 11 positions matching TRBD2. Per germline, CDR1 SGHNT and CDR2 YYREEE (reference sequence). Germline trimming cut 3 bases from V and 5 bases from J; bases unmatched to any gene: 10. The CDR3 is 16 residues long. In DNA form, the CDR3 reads TGTGCCAGCAGCTCGGGACTAGCGGTCTCCTGGGACGAGCAGTACTTC. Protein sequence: CASSSGLAVSWDEQYF.

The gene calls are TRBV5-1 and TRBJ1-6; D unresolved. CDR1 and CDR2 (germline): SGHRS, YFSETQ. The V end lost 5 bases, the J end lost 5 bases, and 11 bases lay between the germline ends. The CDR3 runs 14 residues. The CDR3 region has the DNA TGCGCCAGCAGGCCGTACAGCAATAATTCACCCCTCCACTTT. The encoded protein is CASRPYSNNSPLHF.

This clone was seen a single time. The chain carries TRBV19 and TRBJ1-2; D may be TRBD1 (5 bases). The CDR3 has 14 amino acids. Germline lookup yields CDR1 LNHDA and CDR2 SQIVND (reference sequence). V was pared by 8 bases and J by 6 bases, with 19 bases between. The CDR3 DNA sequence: TGTGCCAGTCAGGTCGCGGCGGGGACTGATGGCTACACCTTC. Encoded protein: CASQVAAGTDGYTF.

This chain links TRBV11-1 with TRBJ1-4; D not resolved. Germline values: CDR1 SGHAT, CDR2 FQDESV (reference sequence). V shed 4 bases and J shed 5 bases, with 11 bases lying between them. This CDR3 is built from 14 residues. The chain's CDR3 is CASSCGPLNEKLFF. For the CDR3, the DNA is TGTGCCAGCAGCTGCGGTCCCTTAAATGAAAAACTGTTTTTT. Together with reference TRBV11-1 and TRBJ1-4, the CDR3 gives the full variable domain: EAEVAQSPRYKITEKSQAVAFWCDPISGHATLYWYRQILGQGPELLVQFQDESVVDDSQLPKDRFSAERLKGVDSTLKIQPAELGDSAMYLCASSCGPLNEKLFFGSGTQLSVL.

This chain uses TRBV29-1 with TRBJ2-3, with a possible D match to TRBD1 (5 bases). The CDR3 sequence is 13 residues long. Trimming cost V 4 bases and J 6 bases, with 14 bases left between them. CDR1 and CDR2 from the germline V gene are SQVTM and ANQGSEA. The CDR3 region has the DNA TGCAGCGTTGTGGAAGGGGCAGGGGATACGCAGTATTTT. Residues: CSVVEGAGDTQYF.

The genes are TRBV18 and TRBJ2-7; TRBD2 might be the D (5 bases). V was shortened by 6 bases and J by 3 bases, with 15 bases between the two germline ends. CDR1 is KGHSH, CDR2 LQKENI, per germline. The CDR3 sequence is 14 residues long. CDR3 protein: CASSLNGLHYEQYF. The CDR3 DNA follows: TGTGCCAGCTCCCTCAATGGACTTCACTACGAGCAGTACTTC.

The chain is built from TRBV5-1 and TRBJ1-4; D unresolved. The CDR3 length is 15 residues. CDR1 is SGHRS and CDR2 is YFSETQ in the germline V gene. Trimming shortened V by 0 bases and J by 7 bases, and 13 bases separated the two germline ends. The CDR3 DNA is TGCGCCAGCAGCTTGGTTAGGACCGGGAGTGAAAAACTGTTTTTT. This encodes CASSLVRTGSEKLFF.

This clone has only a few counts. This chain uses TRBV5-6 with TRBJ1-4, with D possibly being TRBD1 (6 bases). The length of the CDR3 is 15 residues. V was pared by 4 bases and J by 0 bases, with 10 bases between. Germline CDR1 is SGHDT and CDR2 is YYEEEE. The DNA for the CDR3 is TGTGCCAGCAGCGAAGGACAGACAACTAATGAAAAACTGTTTTTT. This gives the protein CASSEGQTTNEKLFF.

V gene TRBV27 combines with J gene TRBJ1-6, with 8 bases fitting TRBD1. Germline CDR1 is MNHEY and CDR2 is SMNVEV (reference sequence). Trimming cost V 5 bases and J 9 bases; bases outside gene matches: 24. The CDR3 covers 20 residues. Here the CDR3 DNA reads TGTGCCAGCAGTCGTCGGCGCTTTGGACAGGGTTCTTTTTCGAGTTCACCCCTCCACTTT. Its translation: CASSRRRFGQGSFSSSPLHF.

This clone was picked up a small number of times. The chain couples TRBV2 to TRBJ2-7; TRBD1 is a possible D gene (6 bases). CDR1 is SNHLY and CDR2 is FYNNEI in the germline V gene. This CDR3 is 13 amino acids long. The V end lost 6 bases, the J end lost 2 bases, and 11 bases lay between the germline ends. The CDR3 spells CASRPQGAYEQYF. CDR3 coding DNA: TGTGCCAGCAGGCCACAGGGAGCCTACGAGCAGTACTTC.

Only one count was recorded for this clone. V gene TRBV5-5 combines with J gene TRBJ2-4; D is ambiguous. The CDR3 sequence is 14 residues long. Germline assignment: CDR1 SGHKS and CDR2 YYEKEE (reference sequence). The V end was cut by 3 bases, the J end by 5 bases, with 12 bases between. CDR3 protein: CASSWQVTENIQYF. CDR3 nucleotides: TGTGCCAGCAGCTGGCAGGTTACGGAAAACATTCAGTACTTC.

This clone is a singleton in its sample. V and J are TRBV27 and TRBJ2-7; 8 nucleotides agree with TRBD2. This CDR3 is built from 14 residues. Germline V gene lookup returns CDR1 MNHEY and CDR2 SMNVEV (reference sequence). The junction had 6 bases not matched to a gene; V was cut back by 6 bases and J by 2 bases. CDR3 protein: CASRPSGGTYEQYF. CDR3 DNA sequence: TGTGCCAGCAGACCAAGCGGGGGAACCTACGAGCAGTACTTC.

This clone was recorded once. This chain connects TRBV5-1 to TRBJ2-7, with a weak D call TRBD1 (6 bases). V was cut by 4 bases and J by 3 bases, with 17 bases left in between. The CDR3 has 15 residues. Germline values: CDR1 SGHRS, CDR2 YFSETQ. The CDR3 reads CASSTDEGGYYEQYF. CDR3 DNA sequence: TGCGCCAGCAGCACCGACGAAGGGGGTTACTACGAGCAGTACTTC.

CDR3: CASKRPGTYEQYF. The CDR3 coding sequence is TGTGCCAGCAAACGACCGGGGACCTACGAGCAGTACTTC. V and J are TRBV5-6 and TRBJ2-7; perhaps TRBD2 as D (5 bases). This CDR3 is built from 13 residues. V gave up 6 bases and J gave up 2 bases, with 12 bases separating them. Germline V gene data show CDR1 as SGHDT and CDR2 as YYEEEE. Filled out from reference TRBV5-6 and TRBJ2-7, the complete variable domain reads DAGVTQSPTHLIKTRGQQVTLRCSPKSGHDTVSWYQQALGQGPQFIFQYYEEEERQRGNFPDRFSGHQFPNYSSELNVNALLLGDSALYLCASKRPGTYEQYFGPGTRLTVT.

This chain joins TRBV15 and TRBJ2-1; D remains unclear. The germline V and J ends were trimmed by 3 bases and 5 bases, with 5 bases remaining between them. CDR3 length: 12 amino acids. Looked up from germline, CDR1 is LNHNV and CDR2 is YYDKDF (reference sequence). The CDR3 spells CATSSFNNEQFF. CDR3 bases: TGTGCCACCAGCAGTTTCAACAATGAGCAGTTCTTC.

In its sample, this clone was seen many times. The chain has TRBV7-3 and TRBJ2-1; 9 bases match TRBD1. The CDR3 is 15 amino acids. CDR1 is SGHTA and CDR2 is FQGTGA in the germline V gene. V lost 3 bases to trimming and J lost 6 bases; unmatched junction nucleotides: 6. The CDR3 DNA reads TGTGCCAGCAGCTTCCCGACAGGGGGTAGCAATGAGCAGTTCTTC. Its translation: CASSFPTGGSNEQFF.

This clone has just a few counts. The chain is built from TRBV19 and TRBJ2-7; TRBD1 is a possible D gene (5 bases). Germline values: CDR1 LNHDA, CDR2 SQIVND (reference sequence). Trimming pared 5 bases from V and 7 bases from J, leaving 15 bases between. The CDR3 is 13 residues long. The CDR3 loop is CASSPRVGQEQYF. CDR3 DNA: TGTGCCAGTAGTCCCAGGGTCGGGCAAGAGCAGTACTTC. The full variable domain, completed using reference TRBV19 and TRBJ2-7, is DGGITQSPKYLFRKEGQNVTLSCEQNLNHDAMYWYRQDPGQGLRLIYYSQIVNDFQKGDIAEGYSVSREKKESFPLTVTSAQKNPTAFYLCASSPRVGQEQYFGPGTRLTVT.

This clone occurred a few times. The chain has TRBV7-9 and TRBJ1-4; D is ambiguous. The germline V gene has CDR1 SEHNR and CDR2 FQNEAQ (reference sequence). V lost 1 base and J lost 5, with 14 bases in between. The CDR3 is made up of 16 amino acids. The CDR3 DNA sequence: TGTGCCAGCAGCTTAGGAGGGCGAGTGGGGAATGAAAAACTGTTTTTT. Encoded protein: CASSLGGRVGNEKLFF. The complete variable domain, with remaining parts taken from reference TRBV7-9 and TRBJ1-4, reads DTGVSQNPRHKITKRGQNVTFRCDPISEHNRLYWYRQTLGQGPEFLTYFQNEAQLEKSRLLSDRFSAERPKGSFSTLEIQRTEQGDSAMYLCASSLGGRVGNEKLFFGSGTQLSVL.

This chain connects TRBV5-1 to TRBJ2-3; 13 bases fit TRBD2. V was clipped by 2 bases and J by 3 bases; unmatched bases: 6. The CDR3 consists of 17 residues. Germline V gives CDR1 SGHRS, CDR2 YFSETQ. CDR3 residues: CASSFLLAGGSTDTQYF. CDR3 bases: TGCGCCAGCAGCTTCTTACTAGCGGGGGGGTCTACAGATACGCAGTATTTT.

The chain's CDR3 is CASSLPEAGVSPTTYEQYF. The CDR3 bases are TGTGCCAGCAGTTTACCCGAAGCGGGAGTATCCCCTACCACCTACGAGCAGTACTTC. The chain employs TRBV28 and TRBJ2-7, with 8 bases aligning to TRBD2. V trimming: 2 bases; J trimming: 2 bases; junction bases outside the gene matches: 17. From germline, CDR1 is MDHEN and CDR2 SYDVKM. The CDR3 runs to 19 residues.

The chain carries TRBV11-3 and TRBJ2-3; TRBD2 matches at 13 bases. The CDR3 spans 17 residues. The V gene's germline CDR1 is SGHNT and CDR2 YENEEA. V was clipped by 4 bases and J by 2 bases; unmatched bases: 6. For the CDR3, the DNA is TGTGCCAGCAGCTCGGGACTAGCGGGACCCGACACAGATACGCAGTATTTT. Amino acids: CASSSGLAGPDTDTQYF. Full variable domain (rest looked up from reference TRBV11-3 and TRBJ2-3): EAGVVQSPRYKIIEKKQPVAFWCNPISGHNTLYWYLQNLGQGPELLIRYENEEAVDDSQLPKDRFSAERLKGVDSTLKIQPAELGDSAVYLCASSSGLAGPDTDTQYFGPGTRLTVL.

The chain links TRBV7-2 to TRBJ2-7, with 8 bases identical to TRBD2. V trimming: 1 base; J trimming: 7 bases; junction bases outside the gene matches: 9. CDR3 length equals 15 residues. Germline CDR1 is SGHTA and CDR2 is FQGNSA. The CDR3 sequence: CASSLDSGGAKEQYF. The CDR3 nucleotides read TGTGCCAGCAGCTTAGACTCCGGGGGGGCCAAAGAGCAGTACTTC.

This chain's CDR3 is CASGLADYEQYF. In DNA, the CDR3 is TGTGCCAGTGGACTAGCGGATTACGAGCAGTACTTC. V gene TRBV6-5 combines with J gene TRBJ2-7, with 10 nucleotides matching TRBD2. CDR1 is MNHEY and CDR2 is SVGAGI in the germline V gene. This CDR3 is 12 amino acids long. V lost 9 bases and J lost 4; bases outside the gene matches: 3.